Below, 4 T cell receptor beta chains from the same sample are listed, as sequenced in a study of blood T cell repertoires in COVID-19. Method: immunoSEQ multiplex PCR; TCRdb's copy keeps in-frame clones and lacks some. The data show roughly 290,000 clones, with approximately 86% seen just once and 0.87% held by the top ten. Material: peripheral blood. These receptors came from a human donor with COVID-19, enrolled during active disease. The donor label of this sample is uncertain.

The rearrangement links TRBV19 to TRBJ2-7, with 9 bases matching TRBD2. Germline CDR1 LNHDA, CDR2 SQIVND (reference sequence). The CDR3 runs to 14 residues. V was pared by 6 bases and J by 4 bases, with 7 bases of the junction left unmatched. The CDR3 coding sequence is TGTGCCAGTAGAATGACTAGCGGTTCTTACGAGCAGTACTTC. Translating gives CASRMTSGSYEQYF.

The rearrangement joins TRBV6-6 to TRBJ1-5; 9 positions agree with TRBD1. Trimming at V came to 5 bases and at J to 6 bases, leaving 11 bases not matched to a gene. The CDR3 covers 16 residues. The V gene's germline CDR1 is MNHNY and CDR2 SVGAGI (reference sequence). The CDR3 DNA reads TGTGCCAGCAGTCCGACCGGGACAGGGATGGGTCAGCCCCAGCATTTT. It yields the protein CASSPTGTGMGQPQHF.

CDR3 sequence (DNA): TGTGCCAGCAGCAAAGGTGAGACTAGCGGGAAGGTAGCCAAAAACATTCAGTACTTC. Translation: CASSKGETSGKVAKNIQYF. The chain uses TRBV21-1 and TRBJ2-4; the table's TRBD2 call for D was not verified on the DNA. TRBV21-1 is flagged as a pseudogene. The CDR3 is 19 amino acids.

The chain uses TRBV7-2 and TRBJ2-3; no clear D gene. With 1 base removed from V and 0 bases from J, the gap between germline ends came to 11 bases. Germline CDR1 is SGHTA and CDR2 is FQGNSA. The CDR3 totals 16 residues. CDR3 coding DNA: TGTGCCAGCAGCTTAGGATTGGTAGCTAGCACAGATACGCAGTATTTT. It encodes CASSLGLVASTDTQYF.